Shown below are 22 T cell receptor beta chains from a single sample sequenced in a study of blood T cell repertoires in COVID-19. Some clones are missing from TCRdb's copy, which holds only in-frame ones; the method was immunoSEQ multiplex PCR. The data show around 230,000 clones, over 75% seen once. Sequencing input: peripheral blood. The source of these receptors is a man over 45 with COVID-19, enrolled during active disease.

The CDR3 bases are TGTGCCAGCTCACCACCGGGGGGGACCACTGAAGCTTTCTTT. Residues: CASSPPGGTTEAFF. The V and J genes are TRBV18 and TRBJ1-1, with D possibly TRBD1 on 5 matching bases. From germline, CDR1 is KGHSH and CDR2 LQKENI. V lost 0 bases and J 4 bases, leaving 9 bases between the germline ends. The CDR3 consists of 14 residues.

A single count supports this clone. J is TRBJ1-2 and V is TRBV9; TRBD1 is a possible D gene (6 bases). V was trimmed by 3 bases and J by 8 bases, leaving 17 bases between them. The length of the CDR3 is 14 residues. CDR1 and CDR2 (germline): SGDLS, YYNGEE. This CDR3 is CASSGRGGAKGYTF. In nucleotides, the CDR3 is TGTGCCAGCAGCGGTAGAGGGGGGGCGAAGGGCTACACCTTC.

The V call is TRBV7-2, the J call TRBJ2-3; a possible D gene is TRBD1 (6 bases). Trimming shortened V by 5 bases and J by 1 base, and 13 bases separated the two germline ends. This CDR3 spans 15 amino acids. CDR1 SGHTA and CDR2 FQGNSA come from the germline V gene. In DNA form, the CDR3 reads TGTGCCAGCAGCCACAGGGAATGGGGCACAGATACGCAGTATTTT. As protein: CASSHREWGTDTQYF. The variable domain in full, completed from reference TRBV7-2 and TRBJ2-3, reads GAGVSQSPSNKVTEKGKDVELRCDPISGHTALYWYRQSLGQGLEFLIYFQGNSAPDKSGLPSDRFSAERTGGSVSTLTIQRTQQEDSAVYLCASSHREWGTDTQYFGPGTRLTVL.

The V gene is TRBV9, the J gene TRBJ1-4; 7 nucleotides line up with TRBD1. Per germline, CDR1 SGDLS and CDR2 YYNGEE. CDR3 length: 15 residues. The trim removed 2 bases at V and 5 bases at J, leaving 6 bases unmatched. The CDR3 nucleotides read TGTGCCAGCAGCGTCGGGGACAGCGGGAATGAAAAACTGTTTTTT. Translation: CASSVGDSGNEKLFF.

The chain combines TRBV5-4 with TRBJ1-5; tentatively, D is TRBD1 (6 bases). The CDR3 contains 14 residues. V was clipped by 4 bases and J by 2 bases, with 10 bases between them. Germline CDR1 SGHNT, CDR2 YYREEE (reference sequence). In DNA, the CDR3 is TGTGCCAGCAGCCGAGGGGGGGGCAATCAGCCCCAGCATTTT. It encodes CASSRGGGNQPQHF.

V usage is TRBV19 and J usage is TRBJ1-6, with D perhaps matching TRBD1 (5 bases). V was clipped by 8 bases and J by 6 bases, with 17 bases between them. CDR3 length: 15 amino acids. The germline gives CDR1 LNHDA, CDR2 SQIVND (reference sequence). The CDR3 is CASGAILRSNSPLHF. CDR3 coding DNA: TGTGCCAGTGGGGCGATCCTTAGGTCTAATTCACCCCTCCACTTT.

This clone was seen only a few times. For the CDR3, the DNA is TGTGCCACCAGTGACCCTACTAGTTATACGCAGTATTTT. It translates to CATSDPTSYTQYF. The rearrangement joins TRBV24-1 to TRBJ2-3, with a tentative D call TRBD2 (5 bases). Germline-derived CDR1 and CDR2 are KGHDR and SFDVKD. CDR3 length equals 13 residues. V lost 4 bases and J 7 bases, leaving 11 bases between the germline ends.

This sequence joins TRBV28 and TRBJ2-7; D is perhaps TRBD2 (6 bases). Deletions cut 5 bases from V and 3 bases from J, with 11 bases between. This CDR3 comprises 13 residues. Germline-derived CDR1 and CDR2 are MDHEN and SYDVKM. In DNA, the CDR3 is TGTGCCAGCAGTCCGCAGACTAGCTACGAGCAGTACTTC. It is translated as CASSPQTSYEQYF.

This clone was picked up one time. The CDR3 is CATSDADRGHGYTF. CDR3 nucleotides: TGTGCCACCAGTGATGCGGACAGGGGGCATGGCTACACCTTC. The chain recombines TRBV24-1 with TRBJ1-2; 11 bases line up with TRBD1. The germline V gene has CDR1 KGHDR and CDR2 SFDVKD. The CDR3 totals 14 residues. V was clipped by 3 bases and J by 6 bases; unmatched bases: 2.

The chain joins TRBV30 to TRBJ2-3, with a weak D call TRBD2 (6 bases). CDR3 length equals 13 residues. Per the germline V gene, CDR1 is GTSNPN and CDR2 is SVGIG (reference sequence). CDR3 protein: CALATASADTQYF. DNA for the CDR3: TGTGCGCTAGCGACCGCGTCCGCAGATACGCAGTATTTT.

This clone was observed a few times. The CDR3 sequence is CASSQDLRANEKLFF. CDR3 coding DNA: TGCGCCAGCAGCCAAGATCTGCGTGCTAATGAAAAACTGTTTTTT. The chain employs TRBV4-1 and TRBJ1-4; D ambiguous. Germline CDR1 reads MGHRA; CDR2 reads YSYEKL. V was shortened by 0 bases and J by 3 bases, with 8 bases between the two germline ends. The CDR3 runs to 15 residues.

The gene calls are TRBV2 and TRBJ1-6, with D possibly TRBD1 on 5 matching bases. Germline CDR1 and CDR2: SNHLY and FYNNEI. The CDR3 is 11 amino acids. The ends were cut back, 3 bases at V and 13 bases at J, with 7 bases in the middle. The CDR3 DNA reads as TGTGCCAGCAGTGATTCAGGGCCCCTCCACTTT. Translated, it gives CASSDSGPLHF.

J is TRBJ2-5 and V is TRBV5-1; 9 bases map to TRBD1. This CDR3 spans 15 amino acids. The trim removed 4 bases at V and 4 bases at J, leaving 8 bases unmatched. CDR1 SGHRS and CDR2 YFSETQ come from the germline V gene. The CDR3 DNA reads as TGCGCCAGCAGCCTCCGGGACAGGGAGACAGAGACCCAGTACTTC. Translation: CASSLRDRETETQYF.

This chain connects TRBV7-2 to TRBJ1-2, with 7 bases lining up with TRBD1. The CDR3 has 17 amino acids. The ends lost 2 bases at V and 4 bases at J; junction bases unmatched: 13. CDR1 SGHTA and CDR2 FQGNSA come from the germline V gene. The DNA of the CDR3 is TGTGCCAGCAGCTTATCGGCAGGGGGGCCTGTAAGCTATGGCTACACCTTC. Amino acids: CASSLSAGGPVSYGYTF.

The chain has TRBV11-2 and TRBJ2-5; the D is unclear. Trimming took 4 bases from V and 10 from J, leaving 13 bases between them. The length of the CDR3 is 12 residues. In germline, CDR1 is SGHAT, CDR2 FQNNGV. The CDR3 nucleotides are TGTGCCAGCAGCTCAGCGCTCAGCGACCAGTACTTC. Encoded protein: CASSSALSDQYF.

The rearrangement uses TRBV24-1 and TRBJ2-7, with D possibly matching TRBD2 (5 bases). Germline CDR1 and CDR2: KGHDR and SFDVKD. The CDR3 runs to 11 residues. V was cut by 7 bases and J by 5 bases, with 8 bases left in between. The CDR3 region is CATSSGNEQYF. DNA of the CDR3: TGTGCCACCAGCTCCGGGAACGAGCAGTACTTC.

CDR3 sequence reads: CASTETGRSNQPQHF. The CDR3, as DNA: TGTGCCAGTACCGAAACAGGGCGGAGCAATCAGCCCCAGCATTTT. The chain couples TRBV19 to TRBJ1-5; a weak D match, TRBD1 (6 bases). Per the germline V gene, CDR1 is LNHDA and CDR2 is SQIVND (reference sequence). The V and J ends lost 7 bases and 1 base respectively, with 14 bases between them. There are 15 residues in the CDR3.

This chain joins TRBV30 and TRBJ2-7; perhaps TRBD1 as D (6 bases). This CDR3 contains 12 residues. Trimming stripped 7 bases from V and 0 bases from J, with 10 bases between. Germline V CDR1 and CDR2: GTSNPN, SVGIG (reference sequence). For the CDR3, the DNA is TGTGCCTCGGACAGTTTCTCCTACGAGCAGTACTTC. Translated: CASDSFSYEQYF.

The chain combines TRBV6-6 with TRBJ2-7, with a weak D call TRBD2 (6 bases). Germline CDR1 reads MNHNY; CDR2 reads SVGAGI (reference sequence). This CDR3 is 13 amino acids long. Trimming cost V 0 bases and J 3 bases, with 6 bases left between them. The DNA for the CDR3 is TGTGCCAGCAGTTACTCGGAGGGCTACGAGCAGTACTTC. This sequence encodes CASSYSEGYEQYF.

The chain carries TRBV27 and TRBJ2-5; D is perhaps TRBD2 (5 bases). The CDR3 contains 15 residues. The germline V and J ends were trimmed by 2 bases and 5 bases, with 15 bases remaining between them. CDR1 is MNHEY, CDR2 SMNVEV, per germline (reference sequence). The CDR3: CASSLTAEMVETQYF. Here the CDR3 DNA reads TGTGCCAGCAGTTTAACAGCGGAGATGGTGGAGACCCAGTACTTC.

This clone was seen once. The chain has TRBV7-9 and TRBJ2-7; 7 bases are a match to TRBD1. Germline values: CDR1 SEHNR, CDR2 FQNEAQ (reference sequence). With 5 bases clipped from V and 8 bases from J, the junction kept 6 bases outside the gene matches. The CDR3 spans 12 residues. The DNA for the CDR3 is TGTGCCAGCAGCGTCGGACAGGTGAAGCAGTACTTC. Its protein product is CASSVGQVKQYF.

The chain joins TRBV4-1 to TRBJ1-1; unclear D gene. The V gene's germline CDR1 is MGHRA and CDR2 YSYEKL. The germline V and J ends were trimmed by 3 bases and 0 bases, with 17 bases remaining between them. CDR3 length equals 17 residues. The CDR3 sequence: CASSQPITRGMNTEAFF. The CDR3 DNA sequence: TGCGCCAGCAGCCAGCCCATCACCAGAGGGATGAACACTGAAGCTTTCTTT.